Below, 17 T cell receptor beta chains from the same sample are listed, as sequenced in a study of shared clonotypes between healthy human individuals. Method: immunoSEQ multiplex PCR; TCRdb's copy keeps in-frame clones and lacks some. This sample has around 2.5 million clones, with over 85% found just once. The sample was naive CD4+ T cells from PBMCs. Specified subset: CD45RA+ positively selected. Receptors originate from a man aged 18 to 29 in good health. Some clones in this sample may be carry-over from other donors' samples.

The rearrangement joins TRBV18 to TRBJ2-7, with 7 nucleotides matching TRBD1. Trimming removed 2 bases from V and 5 bases from J; junction bases left unmatched: 6. The CDR3 length is 14 residues. Germline V gene data show CDR1 as KGHSH and CDR2 as LQKENI. Written as DNA, the CDR3 is TGTGCCAGCTCACCATCTGGGACAGCGCACGAGCAGTACTTC. Translating gives CASSPSGTAHEQYF.

The V and J genes are TRBV7-2 and TRBJ2-5, with 11 positions matching TRBD2. Germline V CDR1 and CDR2: SGHTA, FQGNSA. The CDR3 has 16 residues. The V and J ends lost 5 bases and 2 bases, in that order; junction bases with no gene match: 7. The CDR3 region has the DNA TGTGCCAGCAGCGCAACTAGCGGGAGCCGTCAAGAGACCCAGTACTTC. It specifies CASSATSGSRQETQYF.

The rearrangement links TRBV7-9 to TRBJ2-7; tentatively, D is TRBD1 or TRBD2 (6 bases each). V gave up 5 bases and J gave up 3 bases, with 17 bases separating them. This CDR3 region has 15 residues. Germline V lookup: CDR1 SEHNR, CDR2 FQNEAQ (reference sequence). The CDR3 loop reads CASSPGGSQSYEQYF. The CDR3 region has the DNA TGTGCCAGCAGCCCCGGGGGCTCCCAGAGCTACGAGCAGTACTTC.

The rearrangement links TRBV2 to TRBJ2-5; D gene ambiguous. The ends were cut back, 1 base at V and 7 bases at J, with 10 bases in the middle. CDR1 and CDR2 (germline): SNHLY, FYNNEI. This CDR3 comprises 13 residues. The CDR3 region is CASSEGTLGTQYF. CDR3 coding DNA: TGTGCCAGCAGTGAAGGAACCTTGGGGACCCAGTACTTC.

This sequence joins TRBV6-1 and TRBJ1-2; D unclear. This CDR3 has 12 amino acids. Deletions cut 3 bases from V and 9 bases from J, with 11 bases between. Germline-derived CDR1 and CDR2 are MNHNS and SASEGT. CDR3 nucleotides: TGTGCCAGCAGTGACGATGCAGGACGCTACACCTTC. It codes for CASSDDAGRYTF.

The chain couples TRBV28 to TRBJ2-1, with 8 positions matching TRBD1. With V trimmed by 11 bases and J by 2 bases, 11 bases remained unmatched. The length of the CDR3 is 15 residues. The germline V gene has CDR1 MDHEN and CDR2 SYDVKM. CDR3: CAVISQTGAYNEQFF. As DNA, the CDR3 is TGTGCCGTGATTAGTCAGACAGGGGCCTACAATGAGCAGTTCTTC.

The chain combines TRBV28 with TRBJ2-1; D gene uncertain. CDR3 length: 17 amino acids. Trimming removed 3 bases at V and 4 bases at J, with 19 bases between. Germline CDR1 reads MDHEN; CDR2 reads SYDVKM. CDR3 amino acids: CASSFEVAPNMYNEQFF. CDR3 nucleotide sequence: TGTGCCAGCAGTTTTGAAGTAGCCCCTAATATGTACAATGAGCAGTTCTTC.

This clone was detected once. The chain couples TRBV27 to TRBJ2-7, with 11 bases identical to TRBD1. The CDR3 contains 12 residues. Germline loops: CDR1 MNHEY, CDR2 SMNVEV (reference sequence). Unmatched junction bases numbered 6, after V lost 11 bases and J lost 6 bases. The CDR3 nucleotides are TGTGCCCCGGGACAGGGGGAATCCGAGCAGTACTTC. The encoded protein is CAPGQGESEQYF.

The chain employs TRBV7-3 and TRBJ2-2, with TRBD1 as a possible D gene (5 bases). V was cut by 2 bases and J by 6 bases, with 10 bases left in between. The CDR3 covers 14 residues. Germline V gives CDR1 SGHTA, CDR2 FQGTGA. CDR3 loop: CASSLRQFSGELFF. In DNA form, the CDR3 reads TGTGCCAGCAGCTTACGACAGTTCTCCGGGGAGCTGTTTTTT.

The genes are TRBV28 and TRBJ2-7; 8 bases line up with TRBD1. V gave up 7 bases and J gave up 2 bases; unmatched junction bases: 4. The germline V gene encodes CDR1 MDHEN and CDR2 SYDVKM. This CDR3 is 13 amino acids long. The CDR3 bases are TGTGCCAGCACAAGACAGGGGACCTACGAGCAGTACTTC. Translating gives CASTRQGTYEQYF.

The V gene is TRBV7-3, the J gene TRBJ2-1; no firm D call. Germline CDR1 and CDR2: SGHTA and FQGTGA. The CDR3 is 15 amino acids. Trimming cost V 3 bases and J 0 bases, with 9 bases left between them. The CDR3 DNA reads TGTGCCAGCAGCTTCGGTCCGGCCTCCTACAATGAGCAGTTCTTC. It encodes CASSFGPASYNEQFF.

The chain couples TRBV7-2 to TRBJ2-1; 7 nucleotides line up with TRBD1. Germline V gene data show CDR1 as SGHTA and CDR2 as FQGNSA. Trimming took 1 base from V and 4 from J; bases not matched to a gene: 4. The CDR3 length is 15 residues. CDR3 sequence reads: CASSLDGTAYNEQFF. CDR3 bases: TGTGCCAGCAGCTTAGATGGGACAGCTTACAATGAGCAGTTCTTC.

This chain connects TRBV5-1 to TRBJ2-1, with 7 bases lining up with TRBD1. The CDR3 extends over 15 amino acids. Unmatched junction bases numbered 8, after V lost 1 base and J lost 7 bases. Germline assignment: CDR1 SGHRS and CDR2 YFSETQ. The chain's CDR3 is CASSLQATGWNEQFF. DNA of the CDR3: TGCGCCAGCAGCTTGCAGGCGACAGGGTGGAATGAGCAGTTCTTC. The variable domain in full, completed from reference TRBV5-1 and TRBJ2-1, reads KAGVTQTPRYLIKTRGQQVTLSCSPISGHRSVSWYQQTPGQGLQFLFEYFSETQRNKGNFPGRFSGRQFSNSRSEMNVSTLELGDSALYLCASSLQATGWNEQFFGPGTRLTVL.

V usage is TRBV2 and J usage is TRBJ1-1; no clear D gene. The CDR3 loop spans 14 amino acids. The V end was cut by 6 bases, the J end by 0 bases, with 11 bases between. CDR1 SNHLY and CDR2 FYNNEI come from the germline V gene. The CDR3 bases are TGTGCCAGCAGAAAGGAAGGCATGAACACTGAAGCTTTCTTT. It specifies CASRKEGMNTEAFF.

The count of this clone is one. The rearrangement uses TRBV2 and TRBJ1-2, with 7 bases fitting TRBD1. Germline loops: CDR1 SNHLY, CDR2 FYNNEI. The V segment lost 8 bases and the J segment 4 bases; nucleotides outside the gene matches: 7. This CDR3 has 13 amino acids. The CDR3 reads CASHKGQSYGYTF. The CDR3 DNA reads TGTGCCAGCCACAAGGGACAGAGCTATGGCTACACCTTC.

CDR3: CASSETQRAVETQYF. In DNA form, the CDR3 reads TGTGCCAGCAGTGAAACTCAGCGGGCGGTAGAGACCCAGTACTTC. V usage is TRBV6-1 and J usage is TRBJ2-5; a weak D match, TRBD2 (6 bases). Germline CDR1 MNHNS, CDR2 SASEGT. The CDR3 is made up of 15 amino acids. The germline V and J ends were trimmed by 2 bases and 4 bases, with 14 bases remaining between them.

In DNA form, the CDR3 reads TGTGCCAGCAGTTCTGGACTAGCGGGAATATACGAGCAGTACTTC. Translation gives CASSSGLAGIYEQYF. The J gene is TRBJ2-7, the V gene TRBV27; 12 positions match TRBD2. The CDR3 covers 15 residues. Losses at the gene ends were 4 bases for V and 4 bases for J; bases not matched to a gene: 5. Germline CDR1 reads MNHEY; CDR2 reads SMNVEV (reference sequence).